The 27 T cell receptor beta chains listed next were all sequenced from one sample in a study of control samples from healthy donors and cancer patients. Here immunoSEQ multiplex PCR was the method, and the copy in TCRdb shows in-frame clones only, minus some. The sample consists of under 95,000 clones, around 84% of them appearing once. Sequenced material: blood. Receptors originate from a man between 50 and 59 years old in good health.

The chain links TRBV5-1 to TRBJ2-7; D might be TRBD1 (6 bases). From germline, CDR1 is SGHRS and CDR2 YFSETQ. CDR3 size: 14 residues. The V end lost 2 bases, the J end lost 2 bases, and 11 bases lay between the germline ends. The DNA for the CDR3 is TGCGCCAGCAGCTTTACAGGGTCGGCCTACGAGCAGTACTTC. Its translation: CASSFTGSAYEQYF.

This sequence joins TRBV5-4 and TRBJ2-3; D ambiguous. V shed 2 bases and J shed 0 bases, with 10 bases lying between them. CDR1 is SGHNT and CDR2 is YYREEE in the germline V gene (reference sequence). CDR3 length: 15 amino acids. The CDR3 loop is CASSFGFGSTDTQYF. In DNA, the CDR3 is TGTGCCAGCAGCTTCGGTTTTGGGAGCACAGATACGCAGTATTTT.

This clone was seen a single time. The CDR3 DNA reads as TGTGCCAGCAGCTTCGGAGGGGACTCACCCCTCCACTTT. Residues: CASSFGGDSPLHF. The chain uses TRBV11-2 and TRBJ1-6, with TRBD1 as a possible D gene (5 bases). From germline, CDR1 is SGHAT and CDR2 FQNNGV. V lost 3 bases to trimming and J lost 10 bases, with 10 bases between them. The CDR3 runs 13 residues.

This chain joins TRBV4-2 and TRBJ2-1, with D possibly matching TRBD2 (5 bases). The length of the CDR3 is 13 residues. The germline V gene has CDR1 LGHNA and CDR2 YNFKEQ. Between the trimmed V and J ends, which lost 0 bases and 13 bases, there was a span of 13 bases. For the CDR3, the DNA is TGTGCCAGCAGCCAAGATTTTAGCGAGGTACAGTTCTTC. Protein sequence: CASSQDFSEVQFF.

The CDR3 spells CASRTSGQRGGNEQFF. The CDR3 DNA reads as TGTGCCAGCCGGACTAGCGGCCAAAGGGGGGGCAATGAGCAGTTCTTC. The V call is TRBV19, the J call TRBJ2-1, with TRBD2 identical over 10 bases. This CDR3 comprises 16 residues. CDR1 and CDR2 from the germline V gene are LNHDA and SQIVND (reference sequence). Trimming at V came to 9 bases and at J to 6 bases, leaving 14 bases not matched to a gene.

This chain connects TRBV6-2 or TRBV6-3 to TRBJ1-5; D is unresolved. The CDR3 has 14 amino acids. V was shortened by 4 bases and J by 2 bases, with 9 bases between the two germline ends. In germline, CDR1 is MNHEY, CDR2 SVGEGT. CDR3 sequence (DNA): TGTGCCAGCAGTTTTCCGGGAGGCAATCAGCCCCAGCATTTT. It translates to CASSFPGGNQPQHF.

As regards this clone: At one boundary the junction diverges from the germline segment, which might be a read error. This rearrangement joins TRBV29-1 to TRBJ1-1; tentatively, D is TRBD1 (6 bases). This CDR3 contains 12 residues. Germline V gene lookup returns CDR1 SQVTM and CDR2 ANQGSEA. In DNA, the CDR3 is TGCAGCGTTCTATCCCGGGACAACCCCGCTCTCTTT. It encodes CSVLSRDNPALF. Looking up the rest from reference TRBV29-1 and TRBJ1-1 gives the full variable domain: SAVISQKPSRDICQRGTSLTIQCQVDSQVTMMFWYRQQPGQSLTLIATANQGSEATYESGFVIDKFPISRPNLTFSTLTVSNMSPEDSSIYLCSVLSRDNPALFGQGTRLTVV.

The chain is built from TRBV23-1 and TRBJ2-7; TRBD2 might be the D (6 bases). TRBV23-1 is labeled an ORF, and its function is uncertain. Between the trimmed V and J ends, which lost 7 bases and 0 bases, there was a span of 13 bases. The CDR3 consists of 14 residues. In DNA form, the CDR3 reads TGCGCCAGCAACCCGGGACTCTTCTCCTACGAGCAGTACTTC. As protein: CASNPGLFSYEQYF.

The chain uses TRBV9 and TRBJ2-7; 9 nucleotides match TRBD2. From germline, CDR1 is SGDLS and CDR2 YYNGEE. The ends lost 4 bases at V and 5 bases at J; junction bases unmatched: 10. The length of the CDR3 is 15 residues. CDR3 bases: TGTGCCAGCAGCAGGGCGGGAGGGCCCTTGGACGAGCAGTACTTC. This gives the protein CASSRAGGPLDEQYF.

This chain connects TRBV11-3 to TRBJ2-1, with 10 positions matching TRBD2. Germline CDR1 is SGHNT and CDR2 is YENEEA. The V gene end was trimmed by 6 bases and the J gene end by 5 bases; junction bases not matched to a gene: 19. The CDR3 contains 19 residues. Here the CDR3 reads CASRRGPGSGRNWDNEQFF. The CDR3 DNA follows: TGTGCCAGCAGAAGAGGGCCGGGTAGCGGGAGGAACTGGGACAATGAGCAGTTCTTC.

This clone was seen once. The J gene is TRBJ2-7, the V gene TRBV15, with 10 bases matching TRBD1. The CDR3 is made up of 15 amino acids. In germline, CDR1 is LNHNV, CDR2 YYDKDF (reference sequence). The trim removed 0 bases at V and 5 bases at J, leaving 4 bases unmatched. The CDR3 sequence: CATSRDRTGGDEQYF. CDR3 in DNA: TGTGCCACCAGCAGAGATCGGACAGGGGGAGACGAGCAGTACTTC.

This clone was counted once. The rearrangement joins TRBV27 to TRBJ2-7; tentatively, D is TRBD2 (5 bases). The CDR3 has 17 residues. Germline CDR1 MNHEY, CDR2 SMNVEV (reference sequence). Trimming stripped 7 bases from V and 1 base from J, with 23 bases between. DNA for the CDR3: TGTGCCAGCACCACACCTGGACTCGCCGAGAGGTCCTACGAGCAGTACTTC. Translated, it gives CASTTPGLAERSYEQYF.

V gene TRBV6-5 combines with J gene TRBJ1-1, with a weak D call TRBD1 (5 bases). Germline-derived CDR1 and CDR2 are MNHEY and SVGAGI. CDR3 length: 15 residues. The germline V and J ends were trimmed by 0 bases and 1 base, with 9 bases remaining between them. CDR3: CASSYSRQGNTEAFF. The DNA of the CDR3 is TGTGCCAGCAGTTACTCGAGGCAGGGGAACACTGAAGCTTTCTTT.

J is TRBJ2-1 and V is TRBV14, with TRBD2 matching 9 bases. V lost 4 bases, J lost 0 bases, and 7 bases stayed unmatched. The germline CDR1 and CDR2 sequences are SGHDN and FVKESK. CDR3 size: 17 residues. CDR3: CASSRILAGSSYNEQFF. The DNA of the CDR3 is TGTGCCAGCAGCCGAATCCTAGCGGGGAGCTCCTACAATGAGCAGTTCTTC.

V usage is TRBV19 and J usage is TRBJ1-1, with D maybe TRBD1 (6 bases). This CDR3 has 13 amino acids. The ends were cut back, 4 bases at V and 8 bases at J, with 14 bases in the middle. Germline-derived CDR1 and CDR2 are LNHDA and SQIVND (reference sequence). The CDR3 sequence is CASSTNSGVEAFF. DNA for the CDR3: TGTGCCAGTAGTACCAACTCAGGGGTAGAAGCTTTCTTT.

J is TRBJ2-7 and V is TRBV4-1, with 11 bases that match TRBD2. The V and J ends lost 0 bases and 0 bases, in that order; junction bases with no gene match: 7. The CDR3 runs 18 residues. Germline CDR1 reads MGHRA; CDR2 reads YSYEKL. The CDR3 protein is CASSQELAGGANSYEQYF. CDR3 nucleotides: TGCGCCAGCAGCCAAGAATTAGCGGGAGGGGCCAACTCCTACGAGCAGTACTTC.

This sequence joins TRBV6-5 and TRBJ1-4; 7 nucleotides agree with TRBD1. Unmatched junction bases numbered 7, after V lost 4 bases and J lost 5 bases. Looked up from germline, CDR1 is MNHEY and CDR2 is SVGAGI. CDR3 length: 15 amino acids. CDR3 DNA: TGTGCCAGCAGTTCGGCCGGGACAGTAAATGAAAAACTGTTTTTT. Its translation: CASSSAGTVNEKLFF.

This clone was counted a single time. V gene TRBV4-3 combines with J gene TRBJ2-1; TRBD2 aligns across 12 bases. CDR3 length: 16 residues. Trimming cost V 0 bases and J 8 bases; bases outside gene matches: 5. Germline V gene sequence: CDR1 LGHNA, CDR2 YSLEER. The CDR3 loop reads CASSQDRLAGVHEQFF. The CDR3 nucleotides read TGCGCCAGCAGCCAAGATAGACTAGCGGGAGTCCATGAGCAGTTCTTC.

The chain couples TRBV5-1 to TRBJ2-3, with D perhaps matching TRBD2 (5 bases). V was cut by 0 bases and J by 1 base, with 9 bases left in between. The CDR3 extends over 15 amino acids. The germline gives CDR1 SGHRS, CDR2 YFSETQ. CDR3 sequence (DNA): TGCGCCAGCAGCTTGGAGGGAGTTCGCACAGATACGCAGTATTTT. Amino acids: CASSLEGVRTDTQYF.

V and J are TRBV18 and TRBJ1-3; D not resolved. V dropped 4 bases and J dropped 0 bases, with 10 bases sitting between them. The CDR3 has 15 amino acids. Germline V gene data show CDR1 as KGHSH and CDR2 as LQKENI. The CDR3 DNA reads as TGTGCCAGCTCACGAACAGAAGTCTCTGGAAACACCATATATTTT. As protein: CASSRTEVSGNTIYF.

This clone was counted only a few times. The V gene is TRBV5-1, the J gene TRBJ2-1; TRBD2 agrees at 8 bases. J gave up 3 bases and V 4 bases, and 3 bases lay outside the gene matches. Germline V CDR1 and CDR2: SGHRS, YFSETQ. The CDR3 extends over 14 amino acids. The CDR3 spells CASSDGTSYNEQFF. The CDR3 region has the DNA TGCGCCAGCAGCGACGGGACTAGCTACAATGAGCAGTTCTTC. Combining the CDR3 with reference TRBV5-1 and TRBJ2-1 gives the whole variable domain KAGVTQTPRYLIKTRGQQVTLSCSPISGHRSVSWYQQTPGQGLQFLFEYFSETQRNKGNFPGRFSGRQFSNSRSEMNVSTLELGDSALYLCASSDGTSYNEQFFGPGTRLTVL.

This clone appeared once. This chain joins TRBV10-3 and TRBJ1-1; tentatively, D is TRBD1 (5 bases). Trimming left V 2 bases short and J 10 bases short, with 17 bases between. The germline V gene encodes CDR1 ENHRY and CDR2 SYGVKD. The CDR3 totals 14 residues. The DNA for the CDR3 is TGTGCCATCAGTGAGACCACAGGTGGCGGGGGAGCTTTCTTT. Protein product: CAISETTGGGGAFF.

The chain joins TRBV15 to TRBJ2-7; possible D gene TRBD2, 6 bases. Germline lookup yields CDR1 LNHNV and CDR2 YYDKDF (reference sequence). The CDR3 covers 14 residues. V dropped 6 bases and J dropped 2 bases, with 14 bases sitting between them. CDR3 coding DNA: TGTGCCACCAGTATTGCGGGACCAACCTACGAGCAGTACTTC. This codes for CATSIAGPTYEQYF.

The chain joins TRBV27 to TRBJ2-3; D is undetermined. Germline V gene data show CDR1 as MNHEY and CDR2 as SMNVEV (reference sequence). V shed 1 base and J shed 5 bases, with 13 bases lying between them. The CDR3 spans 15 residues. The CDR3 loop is CASSLYRVGGDTQYF. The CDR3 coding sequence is TGTGCCAGCAGTTTATATCGGGTGGGCGGAGATACGCAGTATTTT.

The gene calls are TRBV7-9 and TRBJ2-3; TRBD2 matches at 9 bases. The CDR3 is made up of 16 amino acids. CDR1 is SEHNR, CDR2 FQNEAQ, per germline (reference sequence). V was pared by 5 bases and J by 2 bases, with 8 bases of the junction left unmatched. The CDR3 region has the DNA TGTGCCAGCAGCGCCGTCCTAGCGGGATTCACAGATACGCAGTATTTT. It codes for CASSAVLAGFTDTQYF.

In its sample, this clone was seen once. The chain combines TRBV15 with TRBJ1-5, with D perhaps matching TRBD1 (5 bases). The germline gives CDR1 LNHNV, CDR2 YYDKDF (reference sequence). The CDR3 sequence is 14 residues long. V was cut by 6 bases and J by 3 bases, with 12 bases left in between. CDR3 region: CATRTLDNNQPQHF. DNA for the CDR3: TGTGCCACCAGGACCCTGGACAACAATCAGCCCCAGCATTTT.

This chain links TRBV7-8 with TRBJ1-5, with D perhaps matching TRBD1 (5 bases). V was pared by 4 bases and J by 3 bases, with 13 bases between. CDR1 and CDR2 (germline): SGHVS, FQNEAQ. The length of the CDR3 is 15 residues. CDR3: CASSSLGGDNQPQHF. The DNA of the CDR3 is TGTGCCAGCAGCTCTTTGGGGGGAGACAATCAGCCCCAGCATTTT.